The clone carrying this T cell receptor beta chain has just a few counts. The antigen remains undetermined. In TCRdb, the 5' RACE reads were re-called with MiXCR into one record per CDR3 protein. The sample carries approximately 260,000 distinct CDR3 sequences, about 8.3% recorded once. The CDR3 sequence is 14 residues long. Trimming pared 0 bases from V and 5 bases from J, leaving 7 bases between. CDR1 SGHDN and CDR2 FVKESK come from the germline V gene. The source of the sample is a study of identical twins. Study-level points and caveats: Conclusions rested on cross-sectional statistics rather than following the same donors. Beta out-of-frame sequences displayed a weaker excess of sharing between twins. Abundant beta clonotypes from cord blood had fewer insertions, unlike memory repertoires, which showed none.

This sample was also put to use in a study of yellow fever vaccine responses in identical twins.

This chain links TRBV14 with TRBJ2-2; no reliable D call. Sequencing used CD8+ T cells sorted from blood. The sequence came from a woman between 18 and 29 years old in good health. CDR3 DNA: TGTGCCAGCAGCCAAGATCTGGATACCGGGGAGCTGTTTTTT. Its translation: CASSQDLDTGELFF.